A selection of T cell receptor beta chains follows, all from one sample in a study of shared clonotypes between healthy human individuals. The table came from immunoSEQ multiplex PCR; TCRdb's copy has only in-frame clones and leaves some out. The sample contains more than 850,000 clones, 78% of which appear only once. The sequencing sample was made of memory CD4+ T cells from PBMCs. These receptors were collected from a man younger than 35 in good health. Some clones in this sample may be carry-over from other donors' samples. CDR3s leave out the opening cysteine and the closing phenylalanine or tryptophan. Some rows mark clone size as missing; the rest say once, few, many or name a class of expanded clone.

v_call	j_call	clone_size	cdr3_aa
TRBV25-1	TRBJ2-7	.	ASRAGQTHHEQY
TRBV11-2	TRBJ2-5	few	ASSLGLAAQETQY
TRBV6-1	TRBJ1-5	.	ATQPGYGNQPQH
TRBV6-6	TRBJ1-1	many	ASSSRAQRNTEAF
TRBV5-4	TRBJ2-7	.	ASSPGREIGYEQY
TRBV15	TRBJ1-2	.	ATSRDMTANYGYT
TRBV9	TRBJ2-7	.	ASSDTLGDEQY
TRBV6-1	TRBJ1-5	.	ASSDRQGPRPQH
TRBV7-9	TRBJ2-3	few	ASSPLAGFTDTQY
TRBV5-1	TRBJ1-4	once	ASSAPTGGRDEKLF
TRBV28	TRBJ1-2	.	ASSSPFRGGYGYT
TRBV28	TRBJ1-3	.	ASSTRQGLRY
TRBV19	TRBJ2-1	.	ASSIGQGGEQF
TRBV6-1	TRBJ2-1	.	ASSEGSSRYEQF
TRBV7-9	TRBJ1-2	.	ASSQDRSYGYT
TRBV7-5	TRBJ1-3	.	VRSSPDSGNTIY
TRBV5-4	TRBJ2-5	once	ASSAGLAGALQETQY
TRBV5-1	TRBJ1-3	few	ASSLDREFSGNTIY
TRBV19	TRBJ2-7	few	ASSRRTGGDYEQY
TRBV2	TRBJ2-3	.	ASVRTQY
TRBV5-1	TRBJ2-6	.	ASAEGTGANVLT
TRBV10-3	TRBJ1-2	.	AISDSRGRQGGGYT
TRBV5-1	TRBJ2-3	.	ASSLSSSTKHDTQY
TRBV28	TRBJ2-7	.	ASSSHGTGPLGQY
TRBV5-1	TRBJ1-1	.	ASSFNPGGETEAF
TRBV29-1	TRBJ2-3	.	SLIAGADTQY
TRBV7-3	TRBJ2-1	.	ASSLESGGGVNEQF
TRBV28	TRBJ1-2	.	ASTTSWYNYGYT
TRBV11-3	TRBJ2-1	.	ASSPPSGRVYNEQF
TRBV28	TRBJ1-2	.	ASSPPGAFYGYT
TRBV5-1	TRBJ2-1	.	ASSLELYYNEQF
TRBV5-1	TRBJ2-3	once	ASRQQGSTDTQY
TRBV4-1	TRBJ1-5	.	ASSQVGSGGGQPQH
TRBV4-3	TRBJ2-2	.	ASSRRGLGNTGELF
TRBV11-2	TRBJ2-4	many	ASSFLAGGSLAKNIQY
TRBV6-1	TRBJ2-3	.	ASSRLSTDTQY
TRBV5-1	TRBJ2-1	.	ASTLLAGGTNEQF
TRBV28	TRBJ1-2	.	ASIRTGTVYGYT
TRBV2	TRBJ2-3	.	ASRGDTNTDTQY
TRBV6-1	TRBJ1-4	.	ASVGFGLNEKLF
TRBV11-2	TRBJ2-2	.	ASSPGLGHGELF
TRBV9	TRBJ1-1	.	ASSQSYSGGTEAF
TRBV5-4	.	.	ASTPGGAGPSYEQY
TRBV5-1	TRBJ1-1	.	ASKVTQNTEAF
TRBV7-2	TRBJ2-5	once	ASSFGLGWETQY
TRBV7-9	TRBJ2-5	.	ASSLYGTSRETQY
TRBV18	TRBJ2-1	.	ASSSTGYNEQF
TRBV18	TRBJ1-2	.	ASSPPGQGTNYGYT
TRBV5-1	TRBJ2-5	.	ASSLAMGAGEETQY
TRBV10-3	TRBJ1-2	.	ASRQRLNYGYT
TRBV2	TRBJ1-2	.	ASSEWGTVYGYT
TRBV28	TRBJ2-6	.	ASTNPLPRAGANVLT
TRBV6-5	TRBJ1-1	few	ASSKGRPNTEAF
TRBV9	TRBJ2-3	.	ASSLPGDTQY
TRBV28	TRBJ2-3	.	ASSNPRTSGRPADTQY
TRBV9	TRBJ1-4	.	ASSVGGGANEKLF
TRBV28	TRBJ1-1	.	ASSAGGTGGTEAF
TRBV7-2	TRBJ2-7	.	ASSLAVATSYEQY
TRBV18	TRBJ2-1	once	ASSLTSDYNEQF
TRBV18	TRBJ1-1	few	ASSPSGGGPEAF